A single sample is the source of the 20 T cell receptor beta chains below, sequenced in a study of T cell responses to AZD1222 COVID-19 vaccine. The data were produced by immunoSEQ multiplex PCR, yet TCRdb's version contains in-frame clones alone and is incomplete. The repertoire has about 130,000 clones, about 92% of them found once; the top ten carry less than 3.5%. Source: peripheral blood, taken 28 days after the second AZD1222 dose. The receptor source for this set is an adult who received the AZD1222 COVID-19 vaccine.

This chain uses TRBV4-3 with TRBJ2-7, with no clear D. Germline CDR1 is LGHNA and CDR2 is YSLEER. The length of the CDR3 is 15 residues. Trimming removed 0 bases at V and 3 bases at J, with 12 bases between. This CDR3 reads CASSQDIGRVYEQYF. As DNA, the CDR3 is TGCGCCAGCAGCCAAGATATTGGCCGGGTCTACGAGCAGTACTTC.

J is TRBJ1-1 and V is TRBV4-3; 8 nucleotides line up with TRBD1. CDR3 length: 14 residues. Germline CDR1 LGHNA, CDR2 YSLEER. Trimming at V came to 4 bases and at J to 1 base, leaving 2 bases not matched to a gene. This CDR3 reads CASSPDRANTEAFF. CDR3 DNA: TGCGCCAGCAGCCCGGACAGGGCGAACACTGAAGCTTTCTTT.

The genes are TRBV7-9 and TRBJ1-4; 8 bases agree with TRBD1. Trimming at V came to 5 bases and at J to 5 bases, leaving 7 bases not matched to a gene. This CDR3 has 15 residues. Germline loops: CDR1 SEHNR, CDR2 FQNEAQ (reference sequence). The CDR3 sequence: CASSARTGINEKLFF. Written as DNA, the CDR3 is TGTGCCAGCAGCGCCAGGACAGGGATCAATGAAAAACTGTTTTTT.

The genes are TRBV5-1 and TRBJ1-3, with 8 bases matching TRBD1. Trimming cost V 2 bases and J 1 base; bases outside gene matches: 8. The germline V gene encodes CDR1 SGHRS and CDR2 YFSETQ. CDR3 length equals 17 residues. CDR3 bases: TGCGCCAGCAGCTTTTCTCCGGGACAGGATTCTGGAAACACCATATATTTT. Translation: CASSFSPGQDSGNTIYF.

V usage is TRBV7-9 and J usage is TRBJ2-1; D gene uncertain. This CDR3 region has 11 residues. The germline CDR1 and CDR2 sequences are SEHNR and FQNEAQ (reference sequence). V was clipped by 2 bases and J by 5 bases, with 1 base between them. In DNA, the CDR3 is TGTGCCAGCAGCTTACACAATGAGCAGTTCTTC. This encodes CASSLHNEQFF.

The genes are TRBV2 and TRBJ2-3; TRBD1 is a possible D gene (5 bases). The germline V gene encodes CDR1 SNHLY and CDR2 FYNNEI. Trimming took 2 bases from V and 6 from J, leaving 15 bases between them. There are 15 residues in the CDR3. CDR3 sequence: CASSERSGFPDTQYF. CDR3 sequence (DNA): TGTGCCAGCAGTGAAAGGTCAGGGTTTCCTGATACGCAGTATTTT.

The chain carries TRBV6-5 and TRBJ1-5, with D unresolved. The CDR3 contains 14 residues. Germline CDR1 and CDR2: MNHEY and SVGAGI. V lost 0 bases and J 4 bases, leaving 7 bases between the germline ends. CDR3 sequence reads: CASSYSSRNQPQHF. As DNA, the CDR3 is TGTGCCAGCAGTTACTCGAGCCGAAATCAGCCCCAGCATTTT.

CDR3 bases: TGCGCCAGCAGCCGCGGGACCTATGGCTACACCTTC. It specifies CASSRGTYGYTF. The genes are TRBV5-1 and TRBJ1-2; tentatively, D is TRBD1 (5 bases). CDR1 and CDR2 (germline): SGHRS, YFSETQ. The germline V and J ends were trimmed by 4 bases and 4 bases, with 8 bases remaining between them. The CDR3 spans 12 residues.

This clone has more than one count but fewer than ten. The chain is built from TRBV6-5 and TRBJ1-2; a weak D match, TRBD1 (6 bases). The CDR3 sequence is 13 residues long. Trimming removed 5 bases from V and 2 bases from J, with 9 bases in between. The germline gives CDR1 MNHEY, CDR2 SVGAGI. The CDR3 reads CASSRTVNYGYTF. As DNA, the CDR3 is TGTGCCAGCAGTAGGACAGTCAACTATGGCTACACCTTC.

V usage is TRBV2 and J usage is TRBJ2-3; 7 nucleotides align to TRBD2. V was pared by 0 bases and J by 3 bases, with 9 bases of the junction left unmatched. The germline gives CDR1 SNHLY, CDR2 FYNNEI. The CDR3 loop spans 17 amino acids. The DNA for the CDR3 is TGTGCCAGCAGTGAAGCCCCAGGGAGCGGGACGACAGATACGCAGTATTTT. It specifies CASSEAPGSGTTDTQYF.

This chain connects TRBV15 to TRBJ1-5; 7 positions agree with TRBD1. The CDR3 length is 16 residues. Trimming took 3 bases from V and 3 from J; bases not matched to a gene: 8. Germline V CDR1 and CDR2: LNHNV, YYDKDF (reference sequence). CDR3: CATSRETGYFNQPQHF. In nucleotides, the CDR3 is TGTGCCACCAGCAGGGAGACAGGGTATTTCAATCAGCCCCAGCATTTT.

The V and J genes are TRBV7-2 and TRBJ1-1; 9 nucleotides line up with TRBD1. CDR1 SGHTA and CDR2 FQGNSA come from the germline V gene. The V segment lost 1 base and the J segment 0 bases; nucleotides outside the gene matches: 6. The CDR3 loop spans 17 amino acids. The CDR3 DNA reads TGTGCCAGCAGCTTAGACGGACAGGGGTTAATGAACACTGAAGCTTTCTTT. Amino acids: CASSLDGQGLMNTEAFF.

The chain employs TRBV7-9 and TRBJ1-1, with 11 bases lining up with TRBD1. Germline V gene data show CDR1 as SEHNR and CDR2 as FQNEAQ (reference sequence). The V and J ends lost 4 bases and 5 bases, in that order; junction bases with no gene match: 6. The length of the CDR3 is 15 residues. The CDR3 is CASSSGQGAHTEAFF. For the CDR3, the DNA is TGTGCCAGCAGCTCAGGACAGGGGGCGCATACTGAAGCTTTCTTT. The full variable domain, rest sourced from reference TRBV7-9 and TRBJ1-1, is DTGVSQNPRHKITKRGQNVTFRCDPISEHNRLYWYRQTLGQGPEFLTYFQNEAQLEKSRLLSDRFSAERPKGSFSTLEIQRTEQGDSAMYLCASSSGQGAHTEAFFGQGTRLTVV.

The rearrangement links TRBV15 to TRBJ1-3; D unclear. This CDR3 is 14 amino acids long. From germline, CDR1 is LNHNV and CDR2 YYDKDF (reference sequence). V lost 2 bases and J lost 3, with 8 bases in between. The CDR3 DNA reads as TGTGCCACCAGCAGACCTTCTGATGGAAACACCATATATTTT. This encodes CATSRPSDGNTIYF.

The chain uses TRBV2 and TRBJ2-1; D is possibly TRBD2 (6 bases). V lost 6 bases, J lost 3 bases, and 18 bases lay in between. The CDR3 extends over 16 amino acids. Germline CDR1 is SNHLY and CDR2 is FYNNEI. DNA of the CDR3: TGTGCCAGCAGGCAATCCCGGGACTTTATCTACAATGAGCAGTTCTTC. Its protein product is CASRQSRDFIYNEQFF.

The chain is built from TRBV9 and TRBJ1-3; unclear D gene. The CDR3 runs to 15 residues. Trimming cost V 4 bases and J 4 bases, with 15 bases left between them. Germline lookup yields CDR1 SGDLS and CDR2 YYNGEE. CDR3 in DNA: TGTGCCAGCAGCAGCTCAACAGCACCGGGAAACACCATATATTTT. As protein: CASSSSTAPGNTIYF.

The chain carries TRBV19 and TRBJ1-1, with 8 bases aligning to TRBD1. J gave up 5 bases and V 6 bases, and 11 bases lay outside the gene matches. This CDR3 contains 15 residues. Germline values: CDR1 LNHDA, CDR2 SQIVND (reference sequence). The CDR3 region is CASSLATGARTEAFF. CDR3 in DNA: TGTGCCAGTAGCCTAGCGACAGGGGCTCGGACTGAAGCTTTCTTT.

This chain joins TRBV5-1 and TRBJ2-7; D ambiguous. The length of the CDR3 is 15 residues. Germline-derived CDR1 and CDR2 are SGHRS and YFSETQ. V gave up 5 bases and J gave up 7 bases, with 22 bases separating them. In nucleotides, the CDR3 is TGCGCCAGCAGGCCTGAGTCCCTTCGGCGTGGAGAGCAGTACTTC. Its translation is CASRPESLRRGEQYF.

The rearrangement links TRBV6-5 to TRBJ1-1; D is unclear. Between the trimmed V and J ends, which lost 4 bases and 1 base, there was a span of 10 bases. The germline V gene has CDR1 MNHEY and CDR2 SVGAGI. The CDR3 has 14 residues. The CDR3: CASSLVIGNTEAFF. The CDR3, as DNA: TGTGCCAGCAGTTTAGTAATAGGGAACACTGAAGCTTTCTTT.

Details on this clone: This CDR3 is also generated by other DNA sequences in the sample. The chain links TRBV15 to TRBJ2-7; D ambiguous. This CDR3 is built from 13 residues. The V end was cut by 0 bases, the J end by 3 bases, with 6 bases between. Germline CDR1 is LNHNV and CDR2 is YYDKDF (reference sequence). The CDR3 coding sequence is TGTGCCACCAGCAGAGACTACAGCTACGAGCAGTACTTC. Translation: CATSRDYSYEQYF.